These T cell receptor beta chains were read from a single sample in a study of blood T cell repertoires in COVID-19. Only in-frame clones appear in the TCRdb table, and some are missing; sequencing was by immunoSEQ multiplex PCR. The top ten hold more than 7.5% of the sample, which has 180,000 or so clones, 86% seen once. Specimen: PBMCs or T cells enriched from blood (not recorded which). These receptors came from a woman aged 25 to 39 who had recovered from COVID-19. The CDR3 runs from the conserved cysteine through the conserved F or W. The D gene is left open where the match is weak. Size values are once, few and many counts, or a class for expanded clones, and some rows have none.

cdr3_aa: CASSFADRPSSGNTIYF
cdr3_nt: TGTGCCAGCAGTTTTGCGGACAGGCCGAGCTCTGGAAACACCATATATTTT
d_call: TRBD1
j_call: TRBJ1-3
v_call: TRBV28
clone_size: .

cdr3_aa: CASRRTGGYNDEQFF
cdr3_nt: TGCGCCAGCAGGCGGACAGGGGGCTACAATGATGAGCAGTTCTTC
d_call: TRBD1
j_call: TRBJ2-1
v_call: TRBV4-1
clone_size: .

cdr3_aa: CASSFGQDRDTQYF
cdr3_nt: TGTGCCAGCAGCTTCGGACAGGACAGAGATACGCAGTATTTT
d_call: TRBD1
j_call: TRBJ2-3
v_call: TRBV7-6
clone_size: .

cdr3_aa: CASSVATGLPSYGYTF
cdr3_nt: TGTGCCAGCAGCGTAGCTACGGGACTTCCATCCTATGGCTACACCTTC
d_call: .
j_call: TRBJ1-2
v_call: TRBV9
clone_size: many

cdr3_aa: CASGLAGLAGDNEQFF
cdr3_nt: TGTGCTAGTGGTTTGGCGGGACTAGCGGGAGACAATGAGCAGTTCTTC
d_call: TRBD2
j_call: TRBJ2-1
v_call: TRBV12-5
clone_size: .

cdr3_aa: CASSRKVDASGSYEQYF
cdr3_nt: TGCGCCAGCAGCCGAAAGGTTGATGCTAGCGGGAGTTACGAGCAGTACTTC
d_call: TRBD2
j_call: TRBJ2-7
v_call: TRBV4-1
clone_size: .

cdr3_aa: CAWGTVRAFF
cdr3_nt: TGTGCCTGGGGGACAGTCCGAGCTTTCTTT
d_call: TRBD1
j_call: TRBJ1-1
v_call: TRBV30
clone_size: .

cdr3_aa: CASRSAGAARETQYF
cdr3_nt: TGTGCCAGTAGGTCGGCGGGAGCGGCTCGGGAGACCCAGTACTTC
d_call: TRBD2
j_call: TRBJ2-5
v_call: TRBV19
clone_size: .

cdr3_aa: CASSRQGANYGYTF
cdr3_nt: TGTGCCAGCAGTAGACAGGGGGCTAACTATGGCTACACCTTC
d_call: TRBD1
j_call: TRBJ1-2
v_call: TRBV27
clone_size: .

cdr3_aa: CASSLGRVGSYEQYF
cdr3_nt: TGCGCCAGCAGCTTGGGCAGGGTGGGCTCCTACGAGCAGTACTTC
d_call: .
j_call: TRBJ2-7
v_call: TRBV5-1
clone_size: .

cdr3_aa: CASSLGQGTPPLHF
cdr3_nt: TGTGCCAGCAGTCTCGGACAGGGGACTCCACCCCTCCACTTT
d_call: TRBD1
j_call: TRBJ1-6
v_call: TRBV27
clone_size: .

cdr3_aa: CASSLGLAVNEQFF
cdr3_nt: TGTGCCAGCAGCTTGGGACTGGCTGTAAATGAGCAGTTCTTC
d_call: .
j_call: TRBJ2-1
v_call: TRBV5-6
clone_size: once

cdr3_aa: CASSQLEGRTQYF
cdr3_nt: TGCGCCAGCAGCCAACTGGAGGGTCGGACCCAGTACTTC
d_call: .
j_call: TRBJ2-5
v_call: TRBV4-1
clone_size: .

cdr3_aa: CASSDGTGGQGYTF
cdr3_nt: TGTGCCAGCAGCGACGGGACAGGGGGCCAAGGCTACACCTTC
d_call: TRBD1
j_call: TRBJ1-2
v_call: TRBV6-4
clone_size: few

cdr3_aa: CASYAWTGAGADYGYTF
cdr3_nt: TGTGCCAGTTACGCCTGGACAGGGGCGGGGGCAGACTATGGCTACACCTTC
d_call: TRBD1
j_call: TRBJ1-2
v_call: TRBV19
clone_size: .

cdr3_aa: CASSPEGASYYGYTF
cdr3_nt: TGCGCCAGCAGCCCCGAAGGGGCATCCTACTATGGCTACACCTTC
d_call: .
j_call: TRBJ1-2
v_call: TRBV5-1
clone_size: .

cdr3_aa: CASSSPSTDTQYF
cdr3_nt: TGTGCCAGCAGCTCTCCTAGCACAGATACGCAGTATTTT
d_call: .
j_call: TRBJ2-3
v_call: TRBV7-2
clone_size: .

cdr3_aa: CATSRDKGSGNTEAFF
cdr3_nt: TGTGCCACCAGCAGAGATAAAGGATCAGGGAACACTGAAGCTTTCTTT
d_call: .
j_call: TRBJ1-1
v_call: TRBV15
clone_size: .